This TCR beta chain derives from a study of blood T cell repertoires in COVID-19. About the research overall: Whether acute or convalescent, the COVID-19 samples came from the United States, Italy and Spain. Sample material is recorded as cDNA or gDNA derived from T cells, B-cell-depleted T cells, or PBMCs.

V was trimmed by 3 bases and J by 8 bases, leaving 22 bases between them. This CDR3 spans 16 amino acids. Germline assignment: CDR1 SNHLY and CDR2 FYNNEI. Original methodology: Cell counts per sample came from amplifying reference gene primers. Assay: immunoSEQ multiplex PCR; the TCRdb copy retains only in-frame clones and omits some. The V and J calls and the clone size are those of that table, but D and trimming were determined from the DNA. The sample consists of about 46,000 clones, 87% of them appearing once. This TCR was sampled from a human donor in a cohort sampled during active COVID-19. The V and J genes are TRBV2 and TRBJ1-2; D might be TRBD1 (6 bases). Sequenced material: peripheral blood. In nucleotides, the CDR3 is TGTGCCAGCAGTGATTTCGGCGCAGGGGATTTCAGAGGCTACACCTTC. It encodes CASSDFGAGDFRGYTF.